Below are 25 T cell receptor beta chains sequenced from a single sample in a study of patients and donors after allogeneic stem cell transplantation. TCRdb fed the RT-PCR reads into MiXCR, producing one record per CDR3 protein. The sample holds tens of thousands of distinct CDR3 sequences, 5% seen once. The sequencing sample was made of blood, either unsorted or a sorted T cell fraction (not recorded which). The receptors were sampled from a human donor who was either an allogeneic HSCT recipient or a stem cell or donor lymphocyte infusion donor (not recorded which). It is not recorded whose cells these are; they may come from a transplant donor.

This clonotype is classed as medium-sized. V and J are TRBV5-1 and TRBJ2-7; no clear D gene. The germline V gene has CDR1 SGHRS and CDR2 YFSETQ. The length of the CDR3 is 14 residues. Deletions cut 1 base from V and 1 base from J, with 9 bases between. The CDR3: CASSLSEGSYEQYF. The DNA of the CDR3 is TGCGCCAGCAGCTTGTCAGAAGGTTCCTACGAGCAGTACTTC.

This clonotype was counted ten times or more. This sequence joins TRBV5-6 and TRBJ1-2; 8 bases fit TRBD1. The J segment lost 3 bases and the V segment lost 3 bases, leaving 7 bases of the junction unmatched. Germline values: CDR1 SGHDT, CDR2 YYEEEE. The CDR3 length is 15 residues. The CDR3 DNA reads TGTGCCAGCAGCTACGTGGACAGGGAGTACTATGGCTACACCTTC. This gives the protein CASSYVDREYYGYTF.

This chain uses TRBV20-1 with TRBJ1-2; 7 positions match TRBD1. The ends lost 6 bases at V and 5 bases at J; junction bases unmatched: 6. This CDR3 has 12 amino acids. The V gene's germline CDR1 is DFQATT and CDR2 SNEGSKA (reference sequence). The CDR3 coding sequence is TGCAGTGCAGGGGGCGCCTGGTATGGCTACACCTTC. The encoded protein is CSAGGAWYGYTF.

This clonotype came up many times. CDR3 DNA: TGCGCCAGCAGCCCCGCGAAAGGTACAGATACGCAGTATTTT. Translation gives CASSPAKGTDTQYF. The chain employs TRBV5-1 and TRBJ2-3; D uncertain. The ends were cut back, 4 bases at V and 3 bases at J, with 12 bases in the middle. The CDR3 is 14 amino acids. Germline CDR1 SGHRS, CDR2 YFSETQ.

This clonotype appeared many times. V usage is TRBV27 and J usage is TRBJ2-1; the D is unclear. The germline V and J ends were trimmed by 5 bases and 0 bases, with 11 bases remaining between them. The CDR3 contains 15 residues. Per germline, CDR1 MNHEY and CDR2 SMNVEV (reference sequence). The CDR3 nucleotides are TGTGCCAGCAGTCTTGACTGGCTCTCCTACAATGAGCAGTTCTTC. Protein product: CASSLDWLSYNEQFF.

This clonotype was detected only a few times. The V gene is TRBV20-1, the J gene TRBJ1-2; D remains unclear. V dropped 4 bases and J dropped 2 bases, with 8 bases sitting between them. CDR1 and CDR2 (germline): DFQATT, SNEGSKA (reference sequence). The CDR3 runs to 12 residues. CDR3 residues: CSAMVGNYGYTF. The CDR3, as DNA: TGCAGTGCTATGGTAGGAAACTATGGCTACACCTTC.

This clonotype was counted many times. V and J are TRBV4-2 and TRBJ2-2; D is perhaps TRBD2 (5 bases). The germline V gene has CDR1 LGHNA and CDR2 YNFKEQ. The CDR3 loop spans 16 amino acids. The V and J ends lost 6 bases and 5 bases respectively, with 19 bases between them. In DNA form, the CDR3 reads TGTGCCAGCAGGCGAGAAGGCGGGCGCGGGACCGGGGAGCTGTTTTTT. Its translation is CASRREGGRGTGELFF.

This clonotype was detected many times. The chain joins TRBV2 to TRBJ2-3; TRBD2 might be the D (6 bases). V shed 8 bases and J shed 2 bases, with 14 bases lying between them. CDR3 length: 14 amino acids. Germline assignment: CDR1 SNHLY and CDR2 FYNNEI. The CDR3 DNA sequence: TGTGCCAGCCGTTGGCGGGACCACACAGATACGCAGTATTTT. Amino acid sequence: CASRWRDHTDTQYF.

At least ten counts were recorded for this clonotype. The chain carries TRBV12-3 or TRBV12-4 and TRBJ1-4; D gene uncertain. V lost 1 base to trimming and J lost 5 bases, with 5 bases between them. This CDR3 region has 13 residues. CDR3 in DNA: TGTGCCAGCAGTTTAGGGGGAAATGAAAAACTGTTTTTT. Protein sequence: CASSLGGNEKLFF.

The chain recombines TRBV10-3 with TRBJ2-1; the match to TRBD2 covers 12 bases. J gave up 4 bases and V 10 bases, and 17 bases lay outside the gene matches. CDR3 length equals 18 residues. Germline V gene sequence: CDR1 ENHRY, CDR2 SYGVKD. CDR3 loop: CATKPGTSGPGYYNEQFF. DNA for the CDR3: TGTGCCACGAAGCCCGGGACTAGCGGGCCGGGCTATTACAATGAGCAGTTCTTC.

There are many counts of this clonotype. Germline and junction disagree at one end, which may indicate a read error. The genes are TRBV2 and TRBJ2-5; TRBD2 matches at 9 bases. The germline gives CDR1 SNHLY, CDR2 FYNNEI. The CDR3 contains 12 residues. CDR3 amino acids: CASSEASGGEVF. The DNA of the CDR3 is TGTGCCAGCAGTGAAGCTAGCGGGGGCGAGGTCTTC.

In this sample, this clonotype turned up many times. The rearrangement links TRBV2 to TRBJ1-1; D gene unclear. From germline, CDR1 is SNHLY and CDR2 FYNNEI. V was cut by 7 bases and J by 0 bases, with 9 bases left in between. CDR3 length equals 13 residues. The CDR3 DNA sequence: TGTGCCAGCATGTCAGACATGAACACTGAAGCTTTCTTT. This sequence encodes CASMSDMNTEAFF.

This clonotype was recorded at least ten times. The rearrangement uses TRBV29-1 and TRBJ2-7; a weak D match, TRBD1 (6 bases). Germline CDR1 is SQVTM and CDR2 is ANQGSEA. CDR3 size: 14 residues. Trimming took 6 bases from V and 1 from J, leaving 16 bases between them. The DNA of the CDR3 is TGCAGCGTGACCAGGGGTCTTTCGTCCTACGAGCAGTACTTC. This gives the protein CSVTRGLSSYEQYF.

This clonotype has only a few counts. The V and J genes are TRBV6-1 and TRBJ1-1; D not certain. Deletions cut 2 bases from V and 6 bases from J, with 10 bases between. CDR3 length equals 13 residues. CDR1 is MNHNS and CDR2 is SASEGT in the germline V gene. This chain's CDR3 is CASSEHGRPEAFF. The CDR3 DNA is TGTGCCAGCAGTGAACATGGCAGGCCTGAAGCTTTCTTT.

This clonotype was counted only a few times. V is TRBV20-1 and J is TRBJ2-5; D ambiguous. The V gene lost 1 base and the J gene lost 4 bases, with 10 bases spanning the gap. Germline V gene data show CDR1 as DFQATT and CDR2 as SNEGSKA (reference sequence). This CDR3 is built from 13 residues. The CDR3 DNA sequence: TGCAGTGCTAGAGTCGGAGTTGGAGAGACCCAGTACTTC. Protein product: CSARVGVGETQYF.

This clonotype was observed at least ten times. The chain employs TRBV4-1 and TRBJ2-4, with D perhaps matching TRBD1 or TRBD2 (5 bases each). The CDR3 totals 16 residues. Germline V lookup: CDR1 MGHRA, CDR2 YSYEKL. Trimming took 4 bases from V and 1 from J, leaving 14 bases between them. CDR3 DNA sequence: TGCGCCAGCAGCCCTCAACGAGGGGTTGCCAAAAACATTCAGTACTTC. Translating gives CASSPQRGVAKNIQYF.

This clonotype was detected a few times. V gene TRBV6-1 combines with J gene TRBJ1-1, with no clear D. Trimming took 7 bases from V and 6 from J, leaving 15 bases between them. The germline CDR1 and CDR2 sequences are MNHNS and SASEGT. The CDR3 covers 13 residues. DNA of the CDR3: TGTGCCAGCACCCCTAGGGCCCCCCCTGAAGCTTTCTTT. Translated, it gives CASTPRAPPEAFF.

This chain joins TRBV4-1 and TRBJ2-5; D is perhaps TRBD2 (7 bases). V shed 1 base and J shed 4 bases, with 16 bases lying between them. The germline V gene has CDR1 MGHRA and CDR2 YSYEKL. The CDR3 sequence is 16 residues long. CDR3 in amino acids: CASSQVGGRRPETQYF. In nucleotides, the CDR3 is TGCGCCAGCAGCCAAGTCGGGGGGCGGAGGCCAGAGACCCAGTACTTC.

This clonotype has ten or more counts. The rearrangement links TRBV10-2 to TRBJ2-7; 7 nucleotides match TRBD2. V gave up 8 bases and J gave up 4 bases; unmatched junction bases: 14. CDR1 and CDR2 (germline): WSHSY, SAAADI. The CDR3 contains 15 residues. CDR3 nucleotides: TGCGCCAGCGACGACTCTGCGGGAGACTCATACGAGCAGTACTTC. Protein sequence: CASDDSAGDSYEQYF.

The sample holds a few counts of this clonotype. The chain has TRBV15 and TRBJ1-5, with TRBD1 as a possible D gene (5 bases). V was pared by 3 bases and J by 7 bases, with 10 bases between. CDR1 is LNHNV and CDR2 is YYDKDF in the germline V gene (reference sequence). The CDR3 is 13 amino acids. The CDR3 nucleotides read TGTGCCACCAGCAGGGACATGCGACAGCCCCAGCATTTT. This sequence encodes CATSRDMRQPQHF.

This clonotype was observed at least ten times. The junction departs from the called germline gene at one end, perhaps through a read error. The rearrangement links TRBV30 to TRBJ2-1; TRBD2 matches at 9 bases. The CDR3 is 10 residues long. The germline CDR1 and CDR2 sequences are GTSNPN and SVGIG (reference sequence). DNA for the CDR3: TGTGTCAGTTGGCGGGAGGGCATGCTCTTC. Translating it yields CVSWREGMLF.

This chain joins TRBV12-3 or TRBV12-4 and TRBJ1-6; D is perhaps TRBD1 (6 bases). The CDR3 is made up of 14 amino acids. Trimming took 7 bases from V and 6 from J, leaving 13 bases between them. The CDR3, as DNA: TGTGCCAGCAACACAGGGACTCTTAATTCACCCCTCCACTTT. Amino acid sequence: CASNTGTLNSPLHF.

This clonotype has at least ten counts. This rearrangement joins TRBV27 to TRBJ2-1; 9 nucleotides line up with TRBD2. CDR3 length equals 15 residues. The ends lost 3 bases at V and 3 bases at J; junction bases unmatched: 3. From germline, CDR1 is MNHEY and CDR2 SMNVEV (reference sequence). CDR3 sequence reads: CASSFSGSIYNEQFF. In DNA form, the CDR3 reads TGTGCCAGCAGTTTTAGCGGGAGCATCTACAATGAGCAGTTCTTC.

This clonotype was found many times. This chain uses TRBV20-1 with TRBJ1-2; 7 bases match TRBD1. V was pared by 4 bases and J by 5 bases, with 7 bases of the junction left unmatched. Germline loops: CDR1 DFQATT, CDR2 SNEGSKA (reference sequence). The CDR3 length is 13 residues. The CDR3 is CSAIQGSVYGYTF. In nucleotides, the CDR3 is TGCAGTGCTATACAGGGGAGTGTTTATGGCTACACCTTC.

In its sample, this clonotype was seen many times. The V gene is TRBV29-1, the J gene TRBJ2-1; the match to TRBD1 covers 9 bases. The ends lost 7 bases at V and 1 base at J; junction bases unmatched: 5. The CDR3 totals 14 residues. Germline V gene sequence: CDR1 SQVTM, CDR2 ANQGSEA. CDR3 protein: CSARGTGSYNEQFF. The CDR3 nucleotides read TGCAGCGCGCGCGGGACAGGGTCCTACAATGAGCAGTTCTTC.